These 20 T cell receptor beta chains originate from one sample sequenced in a study of shared clonotypes between healthy human individuals. Produced via immunoSEQ multiplex PCR; TCRdb's table is partial and in-frame only. Of roughly 2.2 million clones in the sample, about nine tenths were seen once. Material: naive CD4+ T cells from PBMCs. Subset of the sample: CD45RA+ positively selected. These receptors all stem from a man between 18 and 29 years old in good health. Some clones in this sample may be carry-over from other donors' samples.

V gene TRBV15 combines with J gene TRBJ1-1; TRBD1 might be the D (6 bases). Between the trimmed V and J ends, which lost 3 bases and 5 bases, there was a span of 19 bases. The CDR3 length is 16 residues. Germline lookup yields CDR1 LNHNV and CDR2 YYDKDF (reference sequence). CDR3 residues: CATSRIRWAGETEAFF. Here the CDR3 DNA reads TGTGCCACCAGCAGGATTAGATGGGCAGGGGAGACTGAAGCTTTCTTT.

This chain uses TRBV28 with TRBJ2-1, with 16 positions matching TRBD2. Unmatched junction bases numbered 3, after V lost 6 bases and J lost 4 bases. The CDR3 totals 16 residues. CDR1 and CDR2 (germline): MDHEN, SYDVKM. Written as DNA, the CDR3 is TGTGCCAGCAGAAAGGGACTAGCGGGAGGGTACAATGAGCAGTTCTTC. It codes for CASRKGLAGGYNEQFF.

The chain has TRBV5-4 and TRBJ2-3; 9 bases fit TRBD2. This CDR3 is 17 amino acids long. Germline V gives CDR1 SGHNT, CDR2 YYREEE (reference sequence). The V and J ends lost 4 bases and 1 base, in that order; junction bases with no gene match: 10. The CDR3, as DNA: TGTGCCAGCAGCCAAAATACCATAGCGGGAGGCACAGATACGCAGTATTTT. It is translated as CASSQNTIAGGTDTQYF.

The V call is TRBV9, the J call TRBJ2-6; no firm D call. V dropped 2 bases and J dropped 0 bases, with 15 bases sitting between them. The CDR3 covers 18 residues. Looked up from germline, CDR1 is SGDLS and CDR2 is YYNGEE. DNA of the CDR3: TGTGCCAGCAGCGTCCCGGTCCTACCCTTCTCTGGGGCCAACGTCCTGACTTTC. This encodes CASSVPVLPFSGANVLTF.

A remark on this clone: The sample contains more than one DNA sequence encoding this CDR3. The CDR3 here is CASSPAGTGYEKLFF. The CDR3 DNA reads as TGTGCCAGCAGCCCCGCCGGGACAGGGTATGAAAAACTGTTTTTT. The genes are TRBV7-8 and TRBJ1-4, with TRBD1 identical over 9 bases. This CDR3 region has 15 residues. Germline V CDR1 and CDR2: SGHVS, FQNEAQ. The ends lost 5 bases at V and 6 bases at J; junction bases unmatched: 7.

The rearrangement links TRBV7-2 to TRBJ2-2; the D gene could be TRBD1 or TRBD2 (5 bases each). Germline CDR1 and CDR2: SGHTA and FQGNSA. The CDR3 runs 16 residues. With 0 bases removed from V and 1 base from J, the gap between germline ends came to 9 bases. The CDR3 loop reads CASSLAGTLNTGELFF. CDR3 sequence (DNA): TGTGCCAGCAGCTTAGCCGGGACCCTGAACACCGGGGAGCTGTTTTTT.

This sequence joins TRBV19 and TRBJ1-1, with 8 bases aligning to TRBD1. Germline V gives CDR1 LNHDA, CDR2 SQIVND (reference sequence). J was trimmed by 6 bases and V by 4 bases; bases with no gene match: 4. The length of the CDR3 is 13 residues. The CDR3 here is CASSSQGAAEAFF. In DNA form, the CDR3 reads TGTGCCAGTAGTAGCCAGGGGGCCGCTGAAGCTTTCTTT.

The V gene is TRBV18, the J gene TRBJ2-7; D is unclear. The ends were cut back, 1 base at V and 3 bases at J, with 22 bases in the middle. This CDR3 region has 18 residues. The germline V gene has CDR1 KGHSH and CDR2 LQKENI. The CDR3 DNA reads TGTGCCAGCTCACCACGGTTTATCGGTGTGGCAGTCCACTACGAGCAGTACTTC. Amino acid sequence: CASSPRFIGVAVHYEQYF.

V gene TRBV28 combines with J gene TRBJ1-1; D is possibly TRBD1 (6 bases). Looked up from germline, CDR1 is MDHEN and CDR2 is SYDVKM. The CDR3 has 13 amino acids. Trimming removed 7 bases from V and 10 bases from J, with 19 bases in between. The CDR3 region is CASTTTGLMGAFF. As DNA, the CDR3 is TGTGCCAGCACCACGACAGGCCTGATGGGAGCTTTCTTT.

The chain carries TRBV18 and TRBJ2-2; D is undetermined. The V gene's germline CDR1 is KGHSH and CDR2 LQKENI. The length of the CDR3 is 16 residues. V dropped 1 base and J dropped 2 bases, with 11 bases sitting between them. The CDR3 here is CASSPLLQINTGELFF. CDR3 nucleotides: TGTGCCAGCTCACCACTCCTTCAGATCAACACCGGGGAGCTGTTTTTT.

A remark on this clone: Within the sample, other DNA sequences also encode this same CDR3. This chain connects TRBV5-1 to TRBJ2-1; D is unresolved. Trimming removed 0 bases at V and 5 bases at J, with 6 bases between. The CDR3 length is 13 residues. Germline V lookup: CDR1 SGHRS, CDR2 YFSETQ. This CDR3 is CASSLEGNNEQFF. CDR3 DNA: TGCGCCAGCAGCTTGGAAGGGAACAATGAGCAGTTCTTC.

The genes are TRBV6-6 and TRBJ2-2; 7 nucleotides agree with TRBD1. The CDR3 is 15 residues long. Trimming took 8 bases from V and 2 from J; bases not matched to a gene: 8. Per germline, CDR1 MNHNY and CDR2 SVGAGI (reference sequence). The CDR3: CASAKQGTNTGELFF. CDR3 DNA: TGTGCCAGCGCAAAACAGGGGACAAACACCGGGGAGCTGTTTTTT.

The chain couples TRBV6-1 to TRBJ2-5; 10 bases fit TRBD1. The CDR3 has 13 residues. From germline, CDR1 is MNHNS and CDR2 SASEGT. With V trimmed by 6 bases and J by 4 bases, 2 bases remained unmatched. The CDR3 DNA is TGTGCCAGCAGGACAGGGGGCCTAGAGACCCAGTACTTC. This codes for CASRTGGLETQYF.

V and J are TRBV7-2 and TRBJ1-1, with D unresolved. This CDR3 region has 14 residues. The V end was cut by 7 bases, the J end by 3 bases, with 15 bases between. The germline V gene encodes CDR1 SGHTA and CDR2 FQGNSA. The CDR3 is CASTRRVGDTEAFF. The CDR3 nucleotides read TGTGCCAGCACCCGGAGGGTCGGAGACACTGAAGCTTTCTTT.

The V gene is TRBV7-9, the J gene TRBJ2-7; D is possibly TRBD2 (5 bases). The CDR3 spans 17 residues. V was shortened by 5 bases and J by 0 bases, with 20 bases between the two germline ends. The germline gives CDR1 SEHNR, CDR2 FQNEAQ (reference sequence). The CDR3 spells CASSPQSGRTGSYEQYF. The DNA for the CDR3 is TGTGCCAGCAGCCCTCAAAGCGGACGGACGGGCTCCTACGAGCAGTACTTC.

This clone came up once. V usage is TRBV4-1 and J usage is TRBJ2-1; 7 bases match TRBD1. V lost 2 bases, J lost 7 bases, and 14 bases stayed unmatched. There are 17 residues in the CDR3. CDR1 and CDR2 from the germline V gene are MGHRA and YSYEKL. The DNA for the CDR3 is TGCGCCAGCAGCCAATCGGGTTTTGGGACAGCCCTTAATGAGCAGTTCTTC. This encodes CASSQSGFGTALNEQFF.

The chain's CDR3 is CASSLGTGYYGYTF. DNA of the CDR3: TGTGCCAGCAGCTTGGGGACAGGGTACTATGGCTACACCTTC. The V and J genes are TRBV5-4 and TRBJ1-2, with 8 bases aligning to TRBD1. Germline V gene data show CDR1 as SGHNT and CDR2 as YYREEE (reference sequence). Losses at the gene ends were 0 bases for V and 3 bases for J; bases not matched to a gene: 1. The CDR3 consists of 14 residues. Full variable domain (missing parts from reference TRBV5-4 and TRBJ1-2): ETGVTQSPTHLIKTRGQQVTLRCSSQSGHNTVSWYQQALGQGPQFIFQYYREEENGRGNFPPRFSGLQFPNYSSELNVNALELDDSALYLCASSLGTGYYGYTFGSGTRLTVV.

The chain couples TRBV10-3 to TRBJ1-3; D call uncertain. The V end lost 5 bases, the J end lost 4 bases, and 15 bases lay between the germline ends. The CDR3 sequence is 15 residues long. Germline loops: CDR1 ENHRY, CDR2 SYGVKD. The DNA of the CDR3 is TGTGCCATCAGTCCCACTTCGGGTGTGGGAAACACCATATATTTT. This codes for CAISPTSGVGNTIYF.

The chain carries TRBV5-4 and TRBJ2-5; D could derive from TRBD1 or TRBD2 (5 bases each). V shed 1 base and J shed 5 bases, with 12 bases lying between them. In germline, CDR1 is SGHNT, CDR2 YYREEE (reference sequence). This CDR3 contains 14 residues. The CDR3 sequence is CASSLKGTGETQYF. CDR3 DNA: TGTGCCAGCAGCTTGAAGGGGACGGGGGAGACCCAGTACTTC.

This CDR3 reads CASSQDRTGTYEQYF. DNA of the CDR3: TGCGCCAGCAGCCAAGATCGAACAGGGACTTACGAGCAGTACTTC. J is TRBJ2-7 and V is TRBV4-3, with D possibly called TRBD1 or TRBD2 (6 bases each). The CDR3 consists of 15 residues. Per germline, CDR1 LGHNA and CDR2 YSLEER. V lost 0 bases and J 4 bases, leaving 13 bases between the germline ends.